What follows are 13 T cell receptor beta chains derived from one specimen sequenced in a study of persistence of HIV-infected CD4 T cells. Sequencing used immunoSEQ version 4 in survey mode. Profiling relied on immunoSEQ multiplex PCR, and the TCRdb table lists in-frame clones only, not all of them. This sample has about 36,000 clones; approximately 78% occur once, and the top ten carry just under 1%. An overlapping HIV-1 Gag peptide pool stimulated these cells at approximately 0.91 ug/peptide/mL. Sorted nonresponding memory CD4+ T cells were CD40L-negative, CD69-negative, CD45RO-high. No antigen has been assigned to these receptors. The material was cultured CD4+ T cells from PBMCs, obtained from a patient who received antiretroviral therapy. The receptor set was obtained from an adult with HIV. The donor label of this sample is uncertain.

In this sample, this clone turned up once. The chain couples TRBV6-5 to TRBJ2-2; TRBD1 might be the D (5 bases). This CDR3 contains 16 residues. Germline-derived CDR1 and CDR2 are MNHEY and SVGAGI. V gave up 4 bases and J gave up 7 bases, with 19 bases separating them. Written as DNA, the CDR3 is TGTGCCAGCAGTTGGTCTTGGACACCCCCCAGCGGGGAGCTGTTTTTT. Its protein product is CASSWSWTPPSGELFF.

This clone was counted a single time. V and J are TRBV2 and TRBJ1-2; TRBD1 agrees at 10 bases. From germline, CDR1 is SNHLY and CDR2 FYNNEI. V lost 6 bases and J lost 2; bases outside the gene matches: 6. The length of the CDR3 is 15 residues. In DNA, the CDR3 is TGTGCCAGCAGCGGGACAGGGGTGAGGAACTATGGCTACACCTTC. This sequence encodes CASSGTGVRNYGYTF.

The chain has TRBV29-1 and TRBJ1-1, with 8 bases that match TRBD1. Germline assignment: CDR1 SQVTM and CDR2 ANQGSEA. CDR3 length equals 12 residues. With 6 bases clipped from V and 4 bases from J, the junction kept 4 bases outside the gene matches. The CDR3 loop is CSVRTGSTEAFF. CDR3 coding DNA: TGCAGCGTGAGGACAGGGTCCACTGAAGCTTTCTTT.

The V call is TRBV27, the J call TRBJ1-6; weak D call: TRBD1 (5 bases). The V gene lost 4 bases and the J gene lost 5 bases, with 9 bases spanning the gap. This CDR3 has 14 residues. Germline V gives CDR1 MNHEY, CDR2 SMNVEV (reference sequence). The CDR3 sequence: CASSWRDHNSPLHF. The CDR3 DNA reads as TGTGCCAGCAGTTGGCGGGACCATAATTCACCCCTCCACTTT.

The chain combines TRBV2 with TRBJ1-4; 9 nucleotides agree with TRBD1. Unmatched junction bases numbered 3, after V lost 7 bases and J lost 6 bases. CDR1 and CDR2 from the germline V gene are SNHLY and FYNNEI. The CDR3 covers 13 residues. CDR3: CASNRDRDEKLFF. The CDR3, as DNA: TGTGCCAGCAACCGGGACAGGGATGAAAAACTGTTTTTT.

The CDR3 DNA reads as TGTGCCACCTTTATCCCGGGATGGTGGGGAAACACCATATATTTT. Protein sequence: CATFIPGWWGNTIYF. The chain combines TRBV6-5 with TRBJ1-3; D remains unclear. Trimming shortened V by 10 bases and J by 4 bases, and 20 bases separated the two germline ends. CDR1 is MNHEY, CDR2 SVGAGI, per germline. The CDR3 is 15 residues long.

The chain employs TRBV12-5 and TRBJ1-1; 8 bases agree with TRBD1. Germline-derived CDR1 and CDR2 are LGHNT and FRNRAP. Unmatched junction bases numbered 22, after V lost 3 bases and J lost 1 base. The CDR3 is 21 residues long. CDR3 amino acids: CASGFRPDTPTTGGGNTEAFF. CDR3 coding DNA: TGTGCTAGTGGTTTCAGGCCGGACACCCCGACAACAGGGGGGGGGAACACTGAAGCTTTCTTT.

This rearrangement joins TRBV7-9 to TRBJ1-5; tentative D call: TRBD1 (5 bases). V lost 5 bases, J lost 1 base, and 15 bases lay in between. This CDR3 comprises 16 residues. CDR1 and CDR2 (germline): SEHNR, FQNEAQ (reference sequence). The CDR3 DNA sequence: TGTGCCAGCAGCCCGTGGGGAGGGGTGAGCAATCAGCCCCAGCATTTT. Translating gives CASSPWGGVSNQPQHF.

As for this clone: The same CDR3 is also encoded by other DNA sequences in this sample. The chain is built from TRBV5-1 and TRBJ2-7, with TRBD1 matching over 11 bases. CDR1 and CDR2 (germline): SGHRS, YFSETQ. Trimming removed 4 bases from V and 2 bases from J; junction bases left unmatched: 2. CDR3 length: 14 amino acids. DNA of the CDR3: TGCGCCAGCAGCCCGGGACAGGGGGCCTACGAGCAGTACTTC. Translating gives CASSPGQGAYEQYF.

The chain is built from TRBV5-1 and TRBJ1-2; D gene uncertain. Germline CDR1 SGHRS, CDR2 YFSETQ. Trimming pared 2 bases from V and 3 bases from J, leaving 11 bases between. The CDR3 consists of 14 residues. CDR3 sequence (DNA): TGCGCCAGCAGCTTAGGCCCGGCTGACTATGGCTACACCTTC. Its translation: CASSLGPADYGYTF.

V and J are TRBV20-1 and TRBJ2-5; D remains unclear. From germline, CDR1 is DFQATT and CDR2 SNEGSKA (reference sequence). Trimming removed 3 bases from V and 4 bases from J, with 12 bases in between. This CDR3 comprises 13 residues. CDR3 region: CSASKRRTETQYF. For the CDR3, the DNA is TGCAGTGCTAGTAAGAGGAGAACAGAGACCCAGTACTTC.

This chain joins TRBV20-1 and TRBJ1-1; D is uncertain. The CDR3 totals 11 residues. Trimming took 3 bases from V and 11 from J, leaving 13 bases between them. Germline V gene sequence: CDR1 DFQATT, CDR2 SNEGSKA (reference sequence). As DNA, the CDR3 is TGCAGTGCTAGTTACAGCCAGAGGGCTTTCTTT. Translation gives CSASYSQRAFF.

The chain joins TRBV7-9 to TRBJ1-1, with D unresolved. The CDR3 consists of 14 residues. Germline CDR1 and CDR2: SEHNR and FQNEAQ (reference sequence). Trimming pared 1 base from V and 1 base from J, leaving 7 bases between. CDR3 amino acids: CASSLVGGNTEAFF. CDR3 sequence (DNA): TGTGCCAGCAGCTTAGTAGGAGGGAACACTGAAGCTTTCTTT.